This T cell receptor beta chain was documented in a study of shared clonotypes between healthy human individuals. The CDR3 extends over 14 amino acids. Germline values: CDR1 SGHRS, CDR2 YFSETQ. V was trimmed by 4 bases and J by 4 bases, leaving 15 bases between them. This clone came up once. Its antigen is as yet unknown. Data came from immunoSEQ multiplex PCR; TCRdb stores just in-frame clones and leaves some out. The table has roughly 2.1 million clones, roughly 91% seen once; the top ten hold about 1.5%. General study results and limits: What naive subsets generally showed was a larger estimated richness than memory subsets showed. An effect of sequencing depth on clonotype sharing among donors was expected. It was observed that 5% to 6% of naive CD4 clonotypes were shared across a few donors.

CD45RO-negative, CCR7-positively selected cells formed the naive CD8 fraction, excluding terminally differentiated effector memory CD45RA+ cells. The sample taken for sequencing was naive CD8+ T cells from PBMCs. V usage is TRBV5-1 and J usage is TRBJ2-7; possibly TRBD2 for D (6 bases). This receptor was taken from a young man in good health. Some clones in this sample may be carry-over from other donors' samples. CDR3 coding DNA: TGCGCCAGCAGCCTGAGGAGGGAGCCATACGAGCAGTACTTC. Its translation is CASSLRREPYEQYF.